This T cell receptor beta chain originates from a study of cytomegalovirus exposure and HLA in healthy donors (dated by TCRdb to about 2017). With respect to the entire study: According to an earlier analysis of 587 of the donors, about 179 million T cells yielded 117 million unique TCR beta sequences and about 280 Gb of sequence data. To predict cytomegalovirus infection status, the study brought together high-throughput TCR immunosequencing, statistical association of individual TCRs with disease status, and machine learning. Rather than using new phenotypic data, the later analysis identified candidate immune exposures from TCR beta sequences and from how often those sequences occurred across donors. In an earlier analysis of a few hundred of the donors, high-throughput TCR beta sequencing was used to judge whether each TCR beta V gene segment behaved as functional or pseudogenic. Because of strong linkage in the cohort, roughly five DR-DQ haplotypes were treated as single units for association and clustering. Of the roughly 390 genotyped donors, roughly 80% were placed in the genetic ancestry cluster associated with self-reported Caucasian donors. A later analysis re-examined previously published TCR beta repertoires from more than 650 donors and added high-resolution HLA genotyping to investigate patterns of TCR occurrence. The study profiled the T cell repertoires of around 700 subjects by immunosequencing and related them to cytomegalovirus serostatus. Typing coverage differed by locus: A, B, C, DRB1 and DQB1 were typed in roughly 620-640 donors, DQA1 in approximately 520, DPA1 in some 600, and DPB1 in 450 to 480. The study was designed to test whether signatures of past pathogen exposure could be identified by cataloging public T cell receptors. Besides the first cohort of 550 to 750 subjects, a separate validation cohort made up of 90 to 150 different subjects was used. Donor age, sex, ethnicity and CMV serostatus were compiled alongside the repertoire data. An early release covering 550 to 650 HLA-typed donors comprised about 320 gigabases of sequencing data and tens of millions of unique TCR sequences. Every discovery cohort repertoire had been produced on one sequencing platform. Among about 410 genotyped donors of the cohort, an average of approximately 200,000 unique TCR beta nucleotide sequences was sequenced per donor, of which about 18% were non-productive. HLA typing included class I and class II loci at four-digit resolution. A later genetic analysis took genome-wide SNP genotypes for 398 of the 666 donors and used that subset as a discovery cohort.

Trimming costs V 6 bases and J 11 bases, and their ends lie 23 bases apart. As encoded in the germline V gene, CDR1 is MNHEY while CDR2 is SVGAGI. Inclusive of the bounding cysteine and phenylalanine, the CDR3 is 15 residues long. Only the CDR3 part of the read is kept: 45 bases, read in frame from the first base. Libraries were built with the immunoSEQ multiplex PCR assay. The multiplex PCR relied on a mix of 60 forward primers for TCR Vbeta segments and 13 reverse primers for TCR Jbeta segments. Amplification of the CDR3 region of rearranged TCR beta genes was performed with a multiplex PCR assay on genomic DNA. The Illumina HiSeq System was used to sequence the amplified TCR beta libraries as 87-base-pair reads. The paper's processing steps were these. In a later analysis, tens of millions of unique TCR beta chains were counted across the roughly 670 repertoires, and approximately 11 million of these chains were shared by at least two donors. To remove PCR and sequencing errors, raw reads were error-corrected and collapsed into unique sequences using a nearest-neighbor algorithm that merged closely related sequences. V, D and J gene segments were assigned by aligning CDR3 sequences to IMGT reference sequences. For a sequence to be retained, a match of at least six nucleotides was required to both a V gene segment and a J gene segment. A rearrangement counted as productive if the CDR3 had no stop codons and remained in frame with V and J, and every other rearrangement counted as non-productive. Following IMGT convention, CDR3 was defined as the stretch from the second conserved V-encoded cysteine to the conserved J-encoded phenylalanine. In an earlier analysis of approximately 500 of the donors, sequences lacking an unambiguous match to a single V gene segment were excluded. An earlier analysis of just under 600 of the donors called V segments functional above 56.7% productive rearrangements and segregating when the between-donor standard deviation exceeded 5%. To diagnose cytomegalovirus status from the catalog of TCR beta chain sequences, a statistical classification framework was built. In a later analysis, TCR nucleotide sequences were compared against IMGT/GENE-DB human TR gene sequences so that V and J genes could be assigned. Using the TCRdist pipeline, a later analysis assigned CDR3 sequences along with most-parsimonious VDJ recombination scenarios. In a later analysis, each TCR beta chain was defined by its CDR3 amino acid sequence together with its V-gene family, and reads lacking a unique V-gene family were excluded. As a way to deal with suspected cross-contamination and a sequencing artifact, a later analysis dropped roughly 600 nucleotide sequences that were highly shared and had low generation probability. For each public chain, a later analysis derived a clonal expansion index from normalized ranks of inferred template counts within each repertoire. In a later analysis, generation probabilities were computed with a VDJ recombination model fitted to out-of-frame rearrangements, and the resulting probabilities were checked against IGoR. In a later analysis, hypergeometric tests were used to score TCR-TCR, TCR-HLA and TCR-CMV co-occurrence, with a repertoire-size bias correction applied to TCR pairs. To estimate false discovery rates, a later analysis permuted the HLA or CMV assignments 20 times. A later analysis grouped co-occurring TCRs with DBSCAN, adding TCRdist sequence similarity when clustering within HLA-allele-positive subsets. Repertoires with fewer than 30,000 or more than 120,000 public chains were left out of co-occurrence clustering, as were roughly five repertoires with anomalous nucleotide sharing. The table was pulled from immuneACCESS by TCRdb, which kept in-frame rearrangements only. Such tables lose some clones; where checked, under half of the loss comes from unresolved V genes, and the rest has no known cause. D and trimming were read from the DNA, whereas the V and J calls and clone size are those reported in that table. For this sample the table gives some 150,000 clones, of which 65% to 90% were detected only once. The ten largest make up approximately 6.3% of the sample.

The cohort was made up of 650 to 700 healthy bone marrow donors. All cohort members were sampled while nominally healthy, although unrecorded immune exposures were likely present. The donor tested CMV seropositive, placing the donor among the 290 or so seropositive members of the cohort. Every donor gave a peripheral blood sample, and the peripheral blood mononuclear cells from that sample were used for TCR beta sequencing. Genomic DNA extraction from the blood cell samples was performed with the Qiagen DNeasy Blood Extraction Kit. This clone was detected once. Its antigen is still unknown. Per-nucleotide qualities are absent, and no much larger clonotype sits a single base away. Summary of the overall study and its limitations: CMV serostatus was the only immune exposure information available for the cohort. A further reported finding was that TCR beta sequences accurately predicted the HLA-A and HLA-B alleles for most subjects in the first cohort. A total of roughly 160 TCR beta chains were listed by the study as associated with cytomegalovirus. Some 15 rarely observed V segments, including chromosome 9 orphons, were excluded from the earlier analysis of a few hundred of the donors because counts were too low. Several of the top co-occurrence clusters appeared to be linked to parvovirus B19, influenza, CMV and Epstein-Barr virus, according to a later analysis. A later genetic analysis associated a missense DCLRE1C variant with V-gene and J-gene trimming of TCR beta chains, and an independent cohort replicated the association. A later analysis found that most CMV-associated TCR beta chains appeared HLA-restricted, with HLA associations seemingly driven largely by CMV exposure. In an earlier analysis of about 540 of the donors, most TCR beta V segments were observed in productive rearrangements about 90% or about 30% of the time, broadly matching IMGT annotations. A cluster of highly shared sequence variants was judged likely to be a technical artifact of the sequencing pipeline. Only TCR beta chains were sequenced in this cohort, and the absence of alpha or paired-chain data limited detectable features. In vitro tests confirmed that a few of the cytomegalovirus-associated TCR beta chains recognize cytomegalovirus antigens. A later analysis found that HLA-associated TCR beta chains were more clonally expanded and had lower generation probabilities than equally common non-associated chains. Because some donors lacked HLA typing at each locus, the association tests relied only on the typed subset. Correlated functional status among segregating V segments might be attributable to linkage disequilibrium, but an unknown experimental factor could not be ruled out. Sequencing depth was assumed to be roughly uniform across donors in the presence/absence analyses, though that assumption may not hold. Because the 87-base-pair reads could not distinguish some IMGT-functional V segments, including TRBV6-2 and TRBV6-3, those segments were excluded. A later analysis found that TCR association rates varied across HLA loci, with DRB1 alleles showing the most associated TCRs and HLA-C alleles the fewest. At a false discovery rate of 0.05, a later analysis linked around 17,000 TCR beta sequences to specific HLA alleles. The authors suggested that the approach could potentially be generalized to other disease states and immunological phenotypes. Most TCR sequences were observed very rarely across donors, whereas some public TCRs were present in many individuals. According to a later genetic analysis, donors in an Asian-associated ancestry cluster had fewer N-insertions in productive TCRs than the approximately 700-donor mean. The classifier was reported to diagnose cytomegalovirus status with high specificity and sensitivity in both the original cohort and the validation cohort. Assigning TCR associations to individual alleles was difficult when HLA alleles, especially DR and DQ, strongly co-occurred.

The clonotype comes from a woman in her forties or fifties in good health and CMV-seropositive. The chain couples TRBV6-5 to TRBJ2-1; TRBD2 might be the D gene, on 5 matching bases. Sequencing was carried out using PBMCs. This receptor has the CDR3 CASRVLGPPRGKQFF. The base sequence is TGTGCCAGCAGGGTACTAGGCCCTCCACGGGGAAAGCAGTTCTTC.